Reported below is one T cell receptor gamma chain. Its antigen remains unknown. The template was reverse-transcribed extracted RNA. The CDR3 regions were amplified by multiplex PCR from V-gene primers to a constant-region primer. TCRdb repeated clone calling on the multiplex PCR reads with CATT. This table has 25,000 to 35,000 gamma-chain clones, more than 15% appearing once. The data belong to a study of Vδ1+ human thymocytes. Study outcomes and limitations: Thymic TRG and TRD repertoires appeared highly polyclonal. Unlike peripheral blood Vdelta1+ controls, thymic delta-chain sequences included about 20% Vdelta2 and few Vdelta3.

This CDR3 comprises 14 residues. The germline gives CDR1 VTNTFY, CDR2 YDVSTARD (reference sequence). V trimming: 0 bases; J trimming: 9 bases; junction bases outside the gene matches: 11. The sample was Vdelta1+ gamma-delta thymocytes from the thymus. Subset given: FACS-sorted CD3+ TCRalphabeta- TCRVdelta1+ TCRVdelta2- thymocytes. The chain employs TRGV3 and TRGJ1 or TRGJ2. This clonotype originated in a boy younger than two who had congenital heart surgery. The CDR3 protein is CATWDRRCGFKKLF. DNA for the CDR3: TGTGCCACCTGGGACAGGCGTTGTGGGTTTAAGAAACTCTTT.